This T cell receptor (beta chain) was retrieved from a study of cytomegalovirus exposure and HLA in healthy donors. Study-wide points: There were three CMV-associated chains whose specificity for CMV antigens was confirmed in vitro.

With respect to this clone: Its antigen is still unknown.

Using immunoSEQ multiplex PCR, the repertoire was profiled, and TCRdb retains in-frame clones only, with some absent. The sample yields about 82,000 clones, approximately 93% seen once. The sample consisted of PBMCs. The source is a man in his late teens or twenties in good health and CMV-seronegative.

Here the CDR3 DNA reads TGTGCCAGCAGCTTATCTAGGTGGGGCAATCAGCCCCAGCATTTT. Amino acid sequence: CASSLSRWGNQPQHF. The chain uses TRBV13 and TRBJ1-5; the D is unclear. Germline loops: CDR1 PRHDT, CDR2 FYEKMQ (reference sequence). This CDR3 spans 15 amino acids. V was cut by 2 bases and J by 2 bases, with 10 bases left in between.